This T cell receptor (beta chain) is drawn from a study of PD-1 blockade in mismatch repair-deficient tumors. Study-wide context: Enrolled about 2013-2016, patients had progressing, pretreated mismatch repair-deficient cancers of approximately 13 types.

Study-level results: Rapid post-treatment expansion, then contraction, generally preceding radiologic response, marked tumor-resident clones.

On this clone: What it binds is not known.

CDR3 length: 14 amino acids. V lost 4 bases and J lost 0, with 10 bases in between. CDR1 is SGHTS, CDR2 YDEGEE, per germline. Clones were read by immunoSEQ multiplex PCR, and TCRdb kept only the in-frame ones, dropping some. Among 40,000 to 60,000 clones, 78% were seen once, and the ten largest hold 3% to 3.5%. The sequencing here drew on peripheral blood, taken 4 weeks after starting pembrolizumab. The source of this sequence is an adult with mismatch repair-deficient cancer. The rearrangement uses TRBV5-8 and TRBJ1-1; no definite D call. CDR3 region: CASSNPVLNTEAFF. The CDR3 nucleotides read TGTGCCAGCAGCAACCCGGTCCTGAACACTGAAGCTTTCTTT. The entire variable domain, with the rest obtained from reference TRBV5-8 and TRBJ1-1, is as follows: EAGVTQSPTHLIKTRGQQATLRCSPISGHTSVYWYQQALGLGLQFLLWYDEGEERNRGNFPPRFSGRQFPNYSSELNVNALELEDSALYLCASSNPVLNTEAFFGQGTRLTVV.